Given below is one TCR beta chain in context. Unmatched junction bases numbered 10, after V lost 3 bases and J lost 7 bases. The CDR3 is 16 amino acids. CDR1 is SGHNT and CDR2 is YYREEE in the germline V gene (reference sequence). Assay used: immunoSEQ multiplex PCR; TCRdb lists only in-frame clones, some missing. Of about 440,000 clones listed, roughly 85% are singletons. This sample was taken from a study of blood T cell repertoires in COVID-19. The wider study: Sources were T cells, B-cell-depleted T cells, or PBMCs; the material itself was cDNA or gDNA.

This chain connects TRBV5-4 to TRBJ2-3; 11 nucleotides line up with TRBD2. The material sequenced was PBMCs or T cells enriched from blood (not recorded which). The source is a woman younger than 35 with acute COVID-19. CDR3: CASSSRSGRAVNTQYF. CDR3 DNA: TGTGCCAGCAGCTCCCGTAGCGGGAGGGCCGTTAATACGCAGTATTTT. Using reference TRBV5-4 and TRBJ2-3 for the parts outside the CDR3, the full variable domain is ETGVTQSPTHLIKTRGQQVTLRCSSQSGHNTVSWYQQALGQGPQFIFQYYREEENGRGNFPPRFSGLQFPNYSSELNVNALELDDSALYLCASSSRSGRAVNTQYFGPGTRLTVL.